This T cell receptor (beta chain) was recorded in a study of radiotherapy plus CTLA-4 blockade in lung cancer. As to this clone: Its antigen is unknown.

The CDR3 sequence is 14 residues long. Germline V lookup: CDR1 GTSNPN, CDR2 SVGIG (reference sequence). The junction had 6 bases not matched to a gene; V was cut back by 5 bases and J by 2 bases. Study findings and constraints: Early blood T cell clone changes and increased post-radiation serum interferon-beta were reportedly the strongest response predictors. Blood saw expansion of tumor-derived TCR clones after radiotherapy plus ipilimumab.

The table came from immunoSEQ multiplex PCR; TCRdb's copy has only in-frame clones and leaves some out. This sample has some 60,000 clones, with around 69% found just once. The sequence derives from a human donor with non-small cell lung cancer who had a complete response to radiotherapy plus ipilimumab. Sequenced here: peripheral blood, sampled from a patient treated with radiotherapy plus ipilimumab. The chain recombines TRBV30 with TRBJ1-5, with 7 positions matching TRBD1. Written as DNA, the CDR3 is TGTGCCTGGGAACAGGGGAAGGGCAATCAGCCCCAGCATTTT. This translates into CAWEQGKGNQPQHF. The full variable domain, with the rest looked up from reference TRBV30 and TRBJ1-5, is SQTIHQWPATLVQPVGSPLSLECTVEGTSNPNLYWYRQAAGRGLQLLFYSVGIGQISSEVPQNLSASRPQDRQFILSSKKLLLSDSGFYLCAWEQGKGNQPQHFGDGTRLSIL.